This T cell receptor (beta chain) emerged from a study of T cell responses to AZD1222 COVID-19 vaccine. Data came from immunoSEQ multiplex PCR; TCRdb stores just in-frame clones and leaves some out. There are about 120,000 clones in the sample; about 92% occur only once, and about 5% lies in the top ten. Comments on this clone: The antigen is unknown.

Findings of the study overall: Distributed over spike, vaccine-associated CD4 TCRs predominated at 160-218 and 743-854.

The V gene lost 2 bases and the J gene lost 2 bases, with 16 bases spanning the gap. CDR1 and CDR2 from the germline V gene are GTSNPN and SVGIG (reference sequence). This CDR3 region has 15 residues. J is TRBJ2-7 and V is TRBV30; D may correspond to TRBD1 or TRBD2 (5 bases each). The TCR was taken from an adult who received the AZD1222 COVID-19 vaccine. Source: peripheral blood, taken 28 days after the second AZD1222 dose. The DNA for the CDR3 is TGTGCCTGGAGTAAGATCGGGACCCCACCCTACGAGCAGTACTTC. Its translation is CAWSKIGTPPYEQYF.